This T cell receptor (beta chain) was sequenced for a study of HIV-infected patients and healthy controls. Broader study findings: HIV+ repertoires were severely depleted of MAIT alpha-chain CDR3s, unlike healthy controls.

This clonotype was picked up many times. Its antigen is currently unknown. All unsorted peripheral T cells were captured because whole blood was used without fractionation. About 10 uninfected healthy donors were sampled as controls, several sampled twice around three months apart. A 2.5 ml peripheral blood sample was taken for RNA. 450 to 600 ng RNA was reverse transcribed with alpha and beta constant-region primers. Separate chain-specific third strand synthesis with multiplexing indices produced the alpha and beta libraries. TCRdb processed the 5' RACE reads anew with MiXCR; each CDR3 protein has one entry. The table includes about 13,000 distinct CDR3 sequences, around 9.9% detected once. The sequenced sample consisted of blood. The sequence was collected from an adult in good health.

The CDR3 loop reads CASSPNRVMEYGTDTQYF. DNA of the CDR3: TGTGCCAGCAGTCCTAACAGGGTGATGGAGTATGGCACAGATACGCAGTATTTT. The chain recombines TRBV28 with TRBJ2-3, with TRBD1 as a possible D gene (6 bases). Trimming stripped 5 bases from V and 1 base from J, with 22 bases between. The length of the CDR3 is 18 residues. The germline CDR1 and CDR2 sequences are MDHEN and SYDVKM.